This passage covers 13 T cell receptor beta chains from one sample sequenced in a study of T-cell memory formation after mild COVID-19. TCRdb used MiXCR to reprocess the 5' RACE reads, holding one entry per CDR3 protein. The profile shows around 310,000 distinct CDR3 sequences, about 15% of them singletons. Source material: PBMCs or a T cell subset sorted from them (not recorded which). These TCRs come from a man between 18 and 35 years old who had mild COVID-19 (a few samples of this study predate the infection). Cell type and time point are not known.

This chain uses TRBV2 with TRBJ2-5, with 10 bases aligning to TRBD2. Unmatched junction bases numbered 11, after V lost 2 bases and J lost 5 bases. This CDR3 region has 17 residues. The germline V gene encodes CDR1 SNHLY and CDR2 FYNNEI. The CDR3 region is CASSELAGAFQRETQYF. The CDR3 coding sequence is TGTGCCAGCAGTGAACTAGCGGGGGCTTTCCAAAGGGAGACCCAGTACTTC.

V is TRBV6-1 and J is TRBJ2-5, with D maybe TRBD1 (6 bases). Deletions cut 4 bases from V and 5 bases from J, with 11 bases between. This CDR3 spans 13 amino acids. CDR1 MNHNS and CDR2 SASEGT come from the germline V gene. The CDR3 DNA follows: TGTGCCAGCAGTGGGGGGCCATGGGAGACCCAGTACTTC. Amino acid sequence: CASSGGPWETQYF.

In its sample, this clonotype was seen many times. CDR3 in amino acids: CASSVSVTDTQYF. CDR3 DNA: TGTGCCAGCAGCGTATCCGTCACAGATACGCAGTATTTT. The chain carries TRBV9 and TRBJ2-3, with unresolved D. Trimming left V 1 base short and J 2 bases short, with 5 bases between. This CDR3 spans 13 amino acids. The V gene's germline CDR1 is SGDLS and CDR2 YYNGEE.

CDR3 loop: CASSQDIGDEAFF. The DNA for the CDR3 is TGTGCCAGCAGCCAAGATATCGGGGATGAAGCTTTCTTT. The chain combines TRBV3-1 with TRBJ1-1; D gene uncertain. CDR3 length: 13 residues. The germline gives CDR1 LGHDT, CDR2 YNNKEL (reference sequence). Trimming pared 0 bases from V and 7 bases from J, leaving 9 bases between. The full variable domain, with the rest looked up from reference TRBV3-1 and TRBJ1-1, is DTAVSQTPKYLVTQMGNDKSIKCEQNLGHDTMYWYKQDSKKFLKIMFSYNNKELIINETVPNRFSPKSPDKAHLNLHINSLELGDSAVYFCASSQDIGDEAFFGQGTRLTVV.

CDR3 bases: TGTGCCACCAGTGATCAAGCGGGACCGTACTACAATGAGCAGTTCTTC. It translates to CATSDQAGPYYNEQFF. The V call is TRBV24-1, the J call TRBJ2-1, with 7 bases aligning to TRBD2. Germline lookup yields CDR1 KGHDR and CDR2 SFDVKD. With V trimmed by 3 bases and J by 3 bases, 7 bases remained unmatched. The CDR3 length is 16 residues.

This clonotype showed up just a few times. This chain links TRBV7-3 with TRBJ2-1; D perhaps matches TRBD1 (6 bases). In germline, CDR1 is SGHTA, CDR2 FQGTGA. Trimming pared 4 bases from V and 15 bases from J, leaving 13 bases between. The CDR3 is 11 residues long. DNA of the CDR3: TGTGCCAGCAGCTCCCAGGGGCGGCGGTTCTTC. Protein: CASSSQGRRFF.

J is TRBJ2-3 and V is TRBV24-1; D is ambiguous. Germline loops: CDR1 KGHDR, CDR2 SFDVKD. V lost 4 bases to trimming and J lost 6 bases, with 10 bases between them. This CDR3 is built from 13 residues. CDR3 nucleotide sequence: TGTGCCACCAGTGACGACACTGCCGATACGCAGTATTTT. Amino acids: CATSDDTADTQYF.

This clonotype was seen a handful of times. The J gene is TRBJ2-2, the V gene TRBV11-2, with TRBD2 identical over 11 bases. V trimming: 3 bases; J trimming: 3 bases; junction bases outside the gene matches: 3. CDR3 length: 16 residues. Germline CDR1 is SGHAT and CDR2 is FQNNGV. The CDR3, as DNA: TGTGCCAGCAGCTTGCTAGCGGGGGGATACACCGGGGAGCTGTTTTTT. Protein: CASSLLAGGYTGELFF.

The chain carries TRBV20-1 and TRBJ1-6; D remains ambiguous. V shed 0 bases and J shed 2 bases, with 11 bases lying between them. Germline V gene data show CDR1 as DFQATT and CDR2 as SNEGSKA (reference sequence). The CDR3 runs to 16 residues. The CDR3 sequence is CSARDFSGAYNSPLHF. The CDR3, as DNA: TGCAGTGCTAGAGATTTTAGCGGGGCCTATAATTCACCCCTCCACTTT.

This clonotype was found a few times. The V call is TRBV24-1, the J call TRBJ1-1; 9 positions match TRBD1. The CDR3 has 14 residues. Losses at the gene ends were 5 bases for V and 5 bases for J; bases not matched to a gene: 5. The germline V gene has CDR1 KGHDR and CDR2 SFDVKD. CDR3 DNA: TGTGCCACCAGTGGGGGGGACAGGGAGACTGAAGCTTTCTTT. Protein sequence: CATSGGDRETEAFF.

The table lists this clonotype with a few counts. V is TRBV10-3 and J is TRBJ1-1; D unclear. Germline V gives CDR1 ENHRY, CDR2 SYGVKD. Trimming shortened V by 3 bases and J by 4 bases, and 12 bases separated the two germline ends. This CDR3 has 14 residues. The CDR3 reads CAISEGGRGTEAFF. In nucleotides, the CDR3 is TGTGCCATCAGTGAAGGTGGACGGGGCACTGAAGCTTTCTTT.

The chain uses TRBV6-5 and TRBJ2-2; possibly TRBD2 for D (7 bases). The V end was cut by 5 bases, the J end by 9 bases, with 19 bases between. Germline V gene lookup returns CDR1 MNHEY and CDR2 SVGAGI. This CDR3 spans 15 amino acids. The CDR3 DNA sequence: TGTGCCAGCAGTCCCGAGGGCGGGGGCCCCCGGGAGCTGTTTTTT. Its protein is CASSPEGGGPRELFF.

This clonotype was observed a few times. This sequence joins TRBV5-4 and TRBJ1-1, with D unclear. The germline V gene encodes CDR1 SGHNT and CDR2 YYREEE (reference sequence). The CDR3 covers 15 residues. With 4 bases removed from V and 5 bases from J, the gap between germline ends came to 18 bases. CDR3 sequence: CASSPGEEGWTEAFF. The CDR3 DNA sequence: TGTGCCAGCAGCCCTGGGGAGGAGGGTTGGACTGAAGCTTTCTTT.